This TCR beta chain was recovered during a study of shared clonotypes between healthy human individuals. Donation came from healthy HIV-negative adults that had no recent acute infections or vaccinations. Sorted-subset replicate PCRs used approximately 190 ng of genomic DNA. This amount corresponded to tens of thousands of T cell genomes. The table came from immunoSEQ multiplex PCR; TCRdb's copy has only in-frame clones and leaves some out. Here the sample spans some 1,600,000 clones, approximately 98% being singletons. Sequencing was performed on naive CD4+ T cells sorted from blood. Stated subset: CD45RA+ positively selected. The origin of this receptor is a man in his thirties or forties in good health.

CDR3 in amino acids: CSVGRGDGSEQYF. The CDR3 DNA is TGCAGCGTTGGACGGGGGGATGGTTCCGAGCAGTACTTC. V is TRBV29-1 and J is TRBJ2-7; 7 bases map to TRBD2. The CDR3 is 13 residues long. V lost 4 bases to trimming and J lost 6 bases; unmatched junction nucleotides: 9. Germline CDR1 SQVTM, CDR2 ANQGSEA.